These 6 T cell receptor beta chains share one sample of origin, sequenced in a study of cytomegalovirus exposure and HLA in healthy donors. Here immunoSEQ multiplex PCR was the method, and the copy in TCRdb shows in-frame clones only, minus some. This table holds about 130,000 clones, roughly 79% found once. The sequencing input was PBMCs. The receptors stem from a man aged 25 to 40 in good health and CMV-seropositive.

This clone was counted only a few times. This rearrangement joins TRBV7-9 to TRBJ1-2; D ambiguous. Between the trimmed V and J ends, which lost 5 bases and 6 bases, there was a span of 19 bases. CDR3 length: 15 residues. CDR1 and CDR2 (germline): SEHNR, FQNEAQ (reference sequence). The CDR3 spells CASSAMTYPGDGYTF. The CDR3, as DNA: TGTGCCAGCAGCGCAATGACATACCCGGGAGATGGCTACACCTTC. The full variable domain, in which reference TRBV7-9 and TRBJ1-2 provide the parts outside the CDR3, is DTGVSQNPRHKITKRGQNVTFRCDPISEHNRLYWYRQTLGQGPEFLTYFQNEAQLEKSRLLSDRFSAERPKGSFSTLEIQRTEQGDSAMYLCASSAMTYPGDGYTFGSGTRLTVV.

This chain uses TRBV7-9 with TRBJ2-1; no clear D. Germline CDR1 SEHNR, CDR2 FQNEAQ (reference sequence). The CDR3 totals 12 residues. The V end was cut by 5 bases, the J end by 7 bases, with 9 bases between. The CDR3 sequence is CASSRRVNEQFF. The CDR3 region has the DNA TGTGCCAGCAGCCGTCGAGTAAATGAGCAGTTCTTC.

The chain is built from TRBV5-6 and TRBJ2-1, with 8 positions matching TRBD2. The junction had 11 bases not matched to a gene; V was cut back by 4 bases and J by 8 bases. Germline CDR1 is SGHDT and CDR2 is YYEEEE. This CDR3 is 15 amino acids long. The CDR3 protein is CASSTGTRFGDEQFF. For the CDR3, the DNA is TGTGCCAGCAGCACCGGGACTAGATTTGGGGATGAGCAGTTCTTC. The full variable domain, rest sourced from reference TRBV5-6 and TRBJ2-1, is DAGVTQSPTHLIKTRGQQVTLRCSPKSGHDTVSWYQQALGQGPQFIFQYYEEEERQRGNFPDRFSGHQFPNYSSELNVNALLLGDSALYLCASSTGTRFGDEQFFGPGTRLTVL.

The chain couples TRBV2 to TRBJ2-1, with 10 bases lining up with TRBD2. The CDR3 is made up of 13 amino acids. V gave up 7 bases and J gave up 7 bases; unmatched junction bases: 4. Germline CDR1 reads SNHLY; CDR2 reads FYNNEI. The CDR3 sequence is CASTLTSGNEQFF. DNA for the CDR3: TGTGCCAGCACCCTGACTAGCGGGAATGAGCAGTTCTTC. Complete variable domain (other parts from reference TRBV2 and TRBJ2-1): EPEVTQTPSHQVTQMGQEVILRCVPISNHLYFYWYRQILGQKVEFLVSFYNNEISEKSEIFDDQFSVERPDGSNFTLKIRSTKLEDSAMYFCASTLTSGNEQFFGPGTRLTVL.

The chain combines TRBV11-2 with TRBJ2-7, with 9 bases that match TRBD1. CDR3 size: 16 residues. The germline V gene has CDR1 SGHAT and CDR2 FQNNGV. V shed 3 bases and J 2 bases; nucleotides not matched to a gene: 8. CDR3 in DNA: TGTGCCAGCAGCTTCGCCGGGGACAGGGTGACCTACGAGCAGTACTTC. Translation gives CASSFAGDRVTYEQYF.

This rearrangement joins TRBV30 to TRBJ2-6, with 11 nucleotides matching TRBD2. V lost 2 bases to trimming and J lost 4 bases; unmatched junction nucleotides: 4. CDR1 and CDR2 (germline): GTSNPN, SVGIG (reference sequence). The CDR3 totals 16 residues. The CDR3 DNA sequence: TGTGCCTGGAGTCCTAGCGGGAGGACAGGGGCCAACGTCCTGACTTTC. Amino acids: CAWSPSGRTGANVLTF.